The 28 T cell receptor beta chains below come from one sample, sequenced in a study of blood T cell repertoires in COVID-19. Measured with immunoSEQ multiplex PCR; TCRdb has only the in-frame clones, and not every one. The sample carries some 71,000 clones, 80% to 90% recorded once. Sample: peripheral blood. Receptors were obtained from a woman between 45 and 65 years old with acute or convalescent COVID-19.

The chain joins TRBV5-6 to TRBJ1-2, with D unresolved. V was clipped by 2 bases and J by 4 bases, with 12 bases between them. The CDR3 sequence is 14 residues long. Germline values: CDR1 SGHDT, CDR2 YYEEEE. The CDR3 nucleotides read TGTGCCAGCAGCTTCCTAGGCGGTTTCTATGGCTACACCTTC. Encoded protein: CASSFLGGFYGYTF.

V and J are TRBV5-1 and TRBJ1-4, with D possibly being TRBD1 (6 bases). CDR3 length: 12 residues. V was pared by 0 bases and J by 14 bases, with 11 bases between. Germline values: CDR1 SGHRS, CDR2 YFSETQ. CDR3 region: CASSLAGDNLFF. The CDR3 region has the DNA TGCGCCAGCAGCTTGGCCGGGGACAACCTGTTTTTT.

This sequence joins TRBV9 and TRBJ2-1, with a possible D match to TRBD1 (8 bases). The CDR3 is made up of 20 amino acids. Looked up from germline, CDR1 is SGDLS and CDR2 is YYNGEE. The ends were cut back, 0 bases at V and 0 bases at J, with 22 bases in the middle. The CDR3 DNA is TGTGCCAGCAGCGTAGGCCCAGGACAGGGAGGCGGGGGCTCCTACAATGAGCAGTTCTTC. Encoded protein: CASSVGPGQGGGGSYNEQFF. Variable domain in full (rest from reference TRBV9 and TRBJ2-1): DSGVTQTPKHLITATGQRVTLRCSPRSGDLSVYWYQQSLDQGLQFLIQYYNGEERAKGNILERFSAQQFPDLHSELNLSSLELGDSALYFCASSVGPGQGGGGSYNEQFFGPGTRLTVL.

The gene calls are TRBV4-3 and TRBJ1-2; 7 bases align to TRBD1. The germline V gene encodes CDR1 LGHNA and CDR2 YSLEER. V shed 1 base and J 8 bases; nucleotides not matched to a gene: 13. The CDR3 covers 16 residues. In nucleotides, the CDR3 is TGCGCCAGCAGCCAAGCCCACAGGGGCGAAATGTTCGGCTACACCTTC. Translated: CASSQAHRGEMFGYTF.

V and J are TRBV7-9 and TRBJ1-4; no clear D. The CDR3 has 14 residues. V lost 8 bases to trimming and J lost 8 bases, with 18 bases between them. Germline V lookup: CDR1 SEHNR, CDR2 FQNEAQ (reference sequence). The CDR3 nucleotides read TGTGCCAGCCGGGGAGTCGGGTTTGGGGAAAAACTGTTTTTT. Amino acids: CASRGVGFGEKLFF.

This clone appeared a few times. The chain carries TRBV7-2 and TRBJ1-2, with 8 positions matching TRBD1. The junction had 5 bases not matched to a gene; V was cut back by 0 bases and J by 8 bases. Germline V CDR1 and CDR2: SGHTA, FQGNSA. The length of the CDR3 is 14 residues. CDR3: CASSLAEAGGGYTF. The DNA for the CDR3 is TGTGCCAGCAGCTTAGCTGAGGCAGGGGGCGGCTACACCTTC. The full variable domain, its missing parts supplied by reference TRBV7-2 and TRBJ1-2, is GAGVSQSPSNKVTEKGKDVELRCDPISGHTALYWYRQSLGQGLEFLIYFQGNSAPDKSGLPSDRFSAERTGGSVSTLTIQRTQQEDSAVYLCASSLAEAGGGYTFGSGTRLTVV.

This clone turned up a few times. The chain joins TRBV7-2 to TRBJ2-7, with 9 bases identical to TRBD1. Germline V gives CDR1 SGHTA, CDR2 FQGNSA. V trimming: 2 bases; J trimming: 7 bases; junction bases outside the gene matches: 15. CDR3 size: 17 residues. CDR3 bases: TGTGCCAGCAGCTTAAAAGCGACTGGGACAGGGTCTGGGGAGCAGTACTTC. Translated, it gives CASSLKATGTGSGEQYF.

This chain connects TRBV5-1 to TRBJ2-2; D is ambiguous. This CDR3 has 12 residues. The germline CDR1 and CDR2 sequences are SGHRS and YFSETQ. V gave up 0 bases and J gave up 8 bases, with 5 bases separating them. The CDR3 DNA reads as TGCGCCAGCAGCTTGGAACTGGGGGAGCTGTTTTTT. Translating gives CASSLELGELFF. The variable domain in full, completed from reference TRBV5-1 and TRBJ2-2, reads KAGVTQTPRYLIKTRGQQVTLSCSPISGHRSVSWYQQTPGQGLQFLFEYFSETQRNKGNFPGRFSGRQFSNSRSEMNVSTLELGDSALYLCASSLELGELFFGEGSRLTVL.

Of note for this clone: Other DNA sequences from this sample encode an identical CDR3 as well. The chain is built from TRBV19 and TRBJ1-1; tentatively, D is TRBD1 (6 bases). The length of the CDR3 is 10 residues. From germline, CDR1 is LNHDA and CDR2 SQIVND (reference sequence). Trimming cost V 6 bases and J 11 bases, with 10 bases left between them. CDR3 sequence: CASRDRVAFF. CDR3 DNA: TGTGCCAGTAGGGACAGAGTGGCTTTCTTT.

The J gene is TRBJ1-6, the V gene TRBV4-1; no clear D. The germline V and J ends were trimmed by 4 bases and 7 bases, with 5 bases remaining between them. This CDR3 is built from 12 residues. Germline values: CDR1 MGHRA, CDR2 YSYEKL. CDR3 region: CASSRINSPLHF. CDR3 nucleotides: TGCGCCAGCAGCCGTATAAATTCACCCCTCCACTTT.

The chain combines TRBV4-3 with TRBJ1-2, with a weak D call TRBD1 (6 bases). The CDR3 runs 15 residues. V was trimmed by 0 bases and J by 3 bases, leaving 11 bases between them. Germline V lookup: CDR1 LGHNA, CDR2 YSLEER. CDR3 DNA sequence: TGCGCCAGCAGCCAAGAGGCGGACAGAGACTATGGCTACACCTTC. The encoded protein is CASSQEADRDYGYTF.

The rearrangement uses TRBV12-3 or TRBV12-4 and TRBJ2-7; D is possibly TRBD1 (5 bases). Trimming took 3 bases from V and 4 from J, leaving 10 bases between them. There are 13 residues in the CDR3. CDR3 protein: CASSFGATYEQYF. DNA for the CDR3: TGTGCCAGCAGTTTTGGGGCAACTTACGAGCAGTACTTC.

The CDR3 loop reads CASSLGDTGYQETQYF. The CDR3, as DNA: TGTGCCAGCAGCTTAGGGGACACAGGGTACCAAGAGACCCAGTACTTC. The chain links TRBV13 to TRBJ2-5; D is perhaps TRBD1 (6 bases). The CDR3 has 16 residues. Trimming removed 0 bases from V and 0 bases from J, with 11 bases in between. Germline V gene data show CDR1 as PRHDT and CDR2 as FYEKMQ (reference sequence).

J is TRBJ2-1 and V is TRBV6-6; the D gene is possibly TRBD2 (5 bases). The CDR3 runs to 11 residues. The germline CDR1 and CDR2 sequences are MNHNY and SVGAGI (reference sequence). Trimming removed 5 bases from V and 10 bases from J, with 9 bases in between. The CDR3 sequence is CASSPRLEQFF. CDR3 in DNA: TGTGCCAGCAGTCCCCGACTAGAGCAGTTCTTC.

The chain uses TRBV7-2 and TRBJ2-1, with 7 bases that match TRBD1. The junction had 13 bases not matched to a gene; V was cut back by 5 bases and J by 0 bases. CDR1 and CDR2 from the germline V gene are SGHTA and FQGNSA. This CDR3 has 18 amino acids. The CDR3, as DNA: TGTGCCAGCAGCCCCTATGGGTTGACAGGGAGCTCCTACAATGAGCAGTTCTTC. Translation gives CASSPYGLTGSSYNEQFF.

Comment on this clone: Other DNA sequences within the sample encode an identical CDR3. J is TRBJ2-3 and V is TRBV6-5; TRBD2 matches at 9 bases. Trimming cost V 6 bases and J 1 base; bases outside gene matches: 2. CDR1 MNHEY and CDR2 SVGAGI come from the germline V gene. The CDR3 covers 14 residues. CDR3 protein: CASRLAGGTDTQYF. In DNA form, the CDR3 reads TGTGCCAGCAGGTTAGCGGGAGGCACAGATACGCAGTATTTT.

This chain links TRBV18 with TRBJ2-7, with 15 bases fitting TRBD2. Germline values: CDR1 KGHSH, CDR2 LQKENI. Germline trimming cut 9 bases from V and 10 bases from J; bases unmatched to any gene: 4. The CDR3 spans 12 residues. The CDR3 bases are TGTGCCAGTGGACTAGCGGGAGGGCAACAGTACTTC. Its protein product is CASGLAGGQQYF.

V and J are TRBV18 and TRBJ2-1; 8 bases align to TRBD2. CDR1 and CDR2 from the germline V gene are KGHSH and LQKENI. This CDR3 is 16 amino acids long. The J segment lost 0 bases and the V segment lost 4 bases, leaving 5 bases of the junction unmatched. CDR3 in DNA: TGTGCCAGCTCACGACGGGAGGGCGACTCCTACAATGAGCAGTTCTTC. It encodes CASSRREGDSYNEQFF.

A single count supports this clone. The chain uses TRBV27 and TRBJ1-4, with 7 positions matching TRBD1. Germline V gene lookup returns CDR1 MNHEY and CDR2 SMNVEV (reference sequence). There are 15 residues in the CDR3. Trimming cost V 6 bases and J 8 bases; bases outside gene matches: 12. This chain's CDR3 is CASSRDRAGKEKLFF. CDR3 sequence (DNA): TGTGCCAGCAGCCGTGACAGGGCGGGGAAAGAAAAACTGTTTTTT.

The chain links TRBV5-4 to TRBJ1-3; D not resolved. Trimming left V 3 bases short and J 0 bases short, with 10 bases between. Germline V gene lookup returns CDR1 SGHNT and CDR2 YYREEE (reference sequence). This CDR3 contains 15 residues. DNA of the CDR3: TGTGCCAGCAGCTCCTCGGGAGTCTCTGGAAACACCATATATTTT. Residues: CASSSSGVSGNTIYF.

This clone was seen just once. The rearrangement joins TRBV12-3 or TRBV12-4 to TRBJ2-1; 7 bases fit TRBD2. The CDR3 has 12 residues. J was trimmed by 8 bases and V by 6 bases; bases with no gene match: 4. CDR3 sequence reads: CASRGGEDEQFF. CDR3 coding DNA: TGTGCCAGCAGGGGGGGGGAAGATGAGCAGTTCTTC.

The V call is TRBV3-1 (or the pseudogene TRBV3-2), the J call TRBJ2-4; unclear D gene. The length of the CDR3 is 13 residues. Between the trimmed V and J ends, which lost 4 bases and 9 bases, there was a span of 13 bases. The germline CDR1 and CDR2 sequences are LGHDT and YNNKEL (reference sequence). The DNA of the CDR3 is TGTGCCAGCAGCCCCGACACAAATGGCATTCAGTACTTC. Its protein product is CASSPDTNGIQYF.

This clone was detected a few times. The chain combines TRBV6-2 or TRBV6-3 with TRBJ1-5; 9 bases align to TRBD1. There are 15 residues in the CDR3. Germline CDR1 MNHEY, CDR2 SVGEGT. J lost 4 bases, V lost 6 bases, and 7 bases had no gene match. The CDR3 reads CASSRLDRGNQPQHF. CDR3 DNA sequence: TGTGCCAGCAGCCGCTTGGACAGGGGAAATCAGCCCCAGCATTTT.

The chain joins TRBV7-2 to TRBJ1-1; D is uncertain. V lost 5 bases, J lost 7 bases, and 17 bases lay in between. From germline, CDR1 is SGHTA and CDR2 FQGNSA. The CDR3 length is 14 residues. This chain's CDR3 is CASSPRGGSSEAFF. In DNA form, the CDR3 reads TGTGCCAGCAGCCCACGTGGAGGGTCGAGTGAAGCTTTCTTT.

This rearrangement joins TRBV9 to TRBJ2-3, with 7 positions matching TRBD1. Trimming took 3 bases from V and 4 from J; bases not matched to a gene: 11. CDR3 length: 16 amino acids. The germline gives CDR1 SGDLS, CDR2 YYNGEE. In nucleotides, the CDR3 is TGTGCCAGCAGCGCGATGGGGCAGGGGGTAGCAGATACGCAGTATTTT. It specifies CASSAMGQGVADTQYF.

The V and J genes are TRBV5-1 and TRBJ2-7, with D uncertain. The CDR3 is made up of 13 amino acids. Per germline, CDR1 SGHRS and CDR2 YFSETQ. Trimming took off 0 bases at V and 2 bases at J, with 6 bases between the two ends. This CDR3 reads CASSLDRAYEQYF. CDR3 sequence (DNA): TGCGCCAGCAGCTTGGATCGTGCCTACGAGCAGTACTTC.

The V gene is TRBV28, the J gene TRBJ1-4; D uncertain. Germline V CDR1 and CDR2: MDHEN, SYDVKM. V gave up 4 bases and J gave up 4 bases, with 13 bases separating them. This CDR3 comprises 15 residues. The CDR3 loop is CASSSGGLDNEKLFF. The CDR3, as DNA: TGTGCCAGCAGTTCAGGAGGATTGGATAATGAAAAACTGTTTTTT.

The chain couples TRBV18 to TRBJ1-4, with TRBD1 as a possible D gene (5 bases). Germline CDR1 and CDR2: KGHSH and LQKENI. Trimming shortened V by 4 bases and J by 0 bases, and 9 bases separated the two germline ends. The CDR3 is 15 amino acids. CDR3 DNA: TGTGCCAGCTCACAGGGGCCCACAACTAATGAAAAACTGTTTTTT. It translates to CASSQGPTTNEKLFF.